A single sample gave rise to the 3 T cell receptor beta chains below, sequenced in a study of early T cells in non-severe SARS-CoV-2 infection. TCRdb fed the 5' RACE reads into MiXCR, producing one record per CDR3 protein. The sample lists around 70,000 distinct CDR3 sequences; more than 9% were seen once. Source material: whole blood. These TCRs come from an adult who was a healthcare worker with PCR-confirmed SARS-CoV-2 infection or an uninfected control (not recorded which).

The table lists this clonotype with a few counts. This sequence joins TRBV19 and TRBJ2-5; D uncertain. This CDR3 has 15 residues. The germline V gene has CDR1 LNHDA and CDR2 SQIVND (reference sequence). Trimming left V 1 base short and J 3 bases short, with 12 bases between. The CDR3 DNA follows: TGTGCCAGTAGTATAGGCGTCGGGCAAGAAGAGACCCAGTACTTC. This codes for CASSIGVGQEETQYF.

The rearrangement uses TRBV5-1 and TRBJ1-1; possibly TRBD1 for D (5 bases). The CDR3 is 13 amino acids. V was trimmed by 3 bases and J by 8 bases, leaving 14 bases between them. Per the germline V gene, CDR1 is SGHRS and CDR2 is YFSETQ. The chain's CDR3 is CASSSSGYEEAFF. The CDR3 region has the DNA TGCGCCAGCAGCTCCTCAGGGTATGAAGAAGCTTTCTTT. The whole variable domain, filled in from reference TRBV5-1 and TRBJ1-1, reads KAGVTQTPRYLIKTRGQQVTLSCSPISGHRSVSWYQQTPGQGLQFLFEYFSETQRNKGNFPGRFSGRQFSNSRSEMNVSTLELGDSALYLCASSSSGYEEAFFGQGTRLTVV.

This clonotype was seen a few times. The V and J genes are TRBV7-9 and TRBJ2-3, with D possibly being TRBD1 (5 bases). Germline V gene lookup returns CDR1 SEHNR and CDR2 FQNEAQ (reference sequence). V lost 0 bases, J lost 2 bases, and 9 bases lay in between. This CDR3 comprises 15 residues. CDR3 sequence: CASSLADSFTDTQYF. CDR3 DNA sequence: TGTGCCAGCAGCTTAGCCGACAGTTTCACAGATACGCAGTATTTT.